The 32 T cell receptor beta chains given below trace back to one sample, sequenced in a study of cytomegalovirus exposure and HLA in healthy donors (dated by TCRdb to the late 2010s). The library was produced with the immunoSEQ multiplex PCR assay. The multiplex PCR relied on a mix of 60 forward primers for TCR Vbeta segments and 13 reverse primers for TCR Jbeta segments. In TCRdb, the immuneACCESS table is reduced to in-frame sequences with V and J assigned. These tables do not hold every clone; where another copy was compared, an unresolved V gene accounts for under half, and the others remain unexplained. This sample's table has entries for around 140,000 clones. Of the sample, under 2.5% falls within the top ten clones. Sequences were obtained from PBMCs. All receptors come from a young woman in good health and CMV-seronegative.

CDR3 DNA: TGTGCCAGCTCACCTTCCGGACTGGAAAGCGGCGAGCAGTACTTC. It translates to CASSPSGLESGEQYF. V and J are TRBV18 and TRBJ2-5; D possibly corresponds to TRBD2 (5 bases). Near its end, the DNA agrees better with TRBJ2-7, so the J call may be wrong. Germline CDR1 and CDR2: KGHSH and LQKENI. There are 15 residues in the CDR3.

The chain has TRBV7-2 and TRBJ1-3; 9 bases are a match to TRBD1. Trimming took 4 bases from V and 5 from J; bases not matched to a gene: 3. The CDR3 covers 14 residues. Germline assignment: CDR1 SGHTA and CDR2 FQGNSA. The CDR3 nucleotides are TGTGCCAGCAGCTCGGGACAGGGTAGAAACACCATATATTTT. It specifies CASSSGQGRNTIYF. The full variable domain, with the rest looked up from reference TRBV7-2 and TRBJ1-3, is GAGVSQSPSNKVTEKGKDVELRCDPISGHTALYWYRQSLGQGLEFLIYFQGNSAPDKSGLPSDRFSAERTGGSVSTLTIQRTQQEDSAVYLCASSSGQGRNTIYFGEGSWLTVV.

This chain links TRBV6-5 with TRBJ2-7, with unresolved D. Per germline, CDR1 MNHEY and CDR2 SVGAGI. V lost 0 bases and J 2 bases, leaving 11 bases between the germline ends. The CDR3 consists of 15 residues. Here the CDR3 DNA reads TGTGCCAGCAGTTACTCGGCCCTTGAAGCCTACGAGCAGTACTTC. Protein: CASSYSALEAYEQYF.

The rearrangement joins TRBV6-1 to TRBJ2-5, with 7 bases fitting TRBD2. The DNA end is a closer match to TRBJ2-7, so the J assignment may be wrong. Germline V CDR1 and CDR2: MNHNS, SASEGT. The CDR3 sequence is 16 residues long. The CDR3: CASSEWDYRSSYEQYF. DNA for the CDR3: TGTGCCAGCAGTGAATGGGACTACCGCAGCTCCTACGAGCAGTACTTC.

The CDR3 DNA reads TGTGCCTTAAAAAGGTCAGGCACCGACTCCTACGAGCAGTACTTC. It yields the protein CALKRSGTDSYEQYF. V is TRBV7-9 and J is TRBJ2-7; D is undetermined. The CDR3 length is 15 residues. Germline assignment: CDR1 SEHNR and CDR2 FQNEAQ (reference sequence). V was pared by 11 bases and J by 0 bases, with 20 bases between.

This sequence joins TRBV7-3 and TRBJ2-2; no clear D. Germline V gene data show CDR1 as SGHTA and CDR2 as FQGTGA. V lost 5 bases and J lost 1, with 8 bases in between. The CDR3 spans 14 residues. CDR3 amino acids: CASSQYLNTGELFF. For the CDR3, the DNA is TGTGCCAGCAGCCAATACTTGAACACCGGGGAGCTGTTTTTT.

J is TRBJ2-6 and V is TRBV7-9; 7 positions match TRBD2. Germline V CDR1 and CDR2: SEHNR, FQNEAQ (reference sequence). The V and J ends lost 11 bases and 1 base, in that order; junction bases with no gene match: 17. The CDR3 covers 18 residues. The CDR3, as DNA: TGTGCCCCCAGCCCCTTACTAGCGTCGGGGTCTGGGGCCAACGTCCTGACTTTC. Translated: CAPSPLLASGSGANVLTF.

The chain carries TRBV5-1 and TRBJ2-5; TRBD2 aligns across 8 bases. Looked up from germline, CDR1 is SGHRS and CDR2 is YFSETQ. The CDR3 runs 15 residues. Trimming cost V 4 bases and J 2 bases; bases outside gene matches: 7. The DNA of the CDR3 is TGCGCCAGCAGCCTAAGCGGGAGAAATCAAGAGACCCAGTACTTC. It is translated as CASSLSGRNQETQYF. The variable domain in full, completed from reference TRBV5-1 and TRBJ2-5, reads KAGVTQTPRYLIKTRGQQVTLSCSPISGHRSVSWYQQTPGQGLQFLFEYFSETQRNKGNFPGRFSGRQFSNSRSEMNVSTLELGDSALYLCASSLSGRNQETQYFGPGTRLLVL.

The chain recombines TRBV6-5 with TRBJ1-5, with D possibly TRBD1 on 6 matching bases. Germline V gene sequence: CDR1 MNHEY, CDR2 SVGAGI. This CDR3 comprises 12 residues. The V end lost 7 bases, the J end lost 4 bases, and 8 bases lay between the germline ends. The CDR3 spells CASTTGNQPQHF. CDR3 nucleotide sequence: TGTGCCAGCACCACAGGGAATCAGCCCCAGCATTTT.

This chain links TRBV5-1 with TRBJ1-2; TRBD1 matches at 9 bases. CDR3 length equals 18 residues. Germline V CDR1 and CDR2: SGHRS, YFSETQ. The ends lost 1 base at V and 1 base at J; junction bases unmatched: 11. The chain's CDR3 is CASSLTRGQGPFNYGYTF. Written as DNA, the CDR3 is TGCGCCAGCAGCTTGACTAGAGGACAGGGGCCTTTTAACTATGGCTACACCTTC.

The genes are TRBV10-1 and TRBJ2-3; a weak D match, TRBD2 (6 bases). CDR3 length: 12 amino acids. V dropped 2 bases and J dropped 6 bases, with 6 bases sitting between them. Germline CDR1 and CDR2: WNHNN and SYGVQD (reference sequence). The CDR3 loop is CASSEGGDTQYF. The CDR3 nucleotides read TGCGCCAGCAGTGAGGGGGGGGATACGCAGTATTTT.

The rearrangement joins TRBV11-3 to TRBJ2-3; TRBD1 might be the D (5 bases). Germline V lookup: CDR1 SGHNT, CDR2 YENEEA. There are 15 residues in the CDR3. Between the trimmed V and J ends, which lost 0 bases and 2 bases, there was a span of 9 bases. Here the CDR3 DNA reads TGTGCCAGCAGCTTAGATCAGGGTTTCACAGATACGCAGTATTTT. As protein: CASSLDQGFTDTQYF.

The chain's CDR3 is CASSLMGQGGEKLFF. In DNA, the CDR3 is TGTGCCAGCAGCCTGATGGGACAGGGAGGTGAAAAACTGTTTTTT. The chain uses TRBV7-9 and TRBJ1-4; the match to TRBD1 covers 9 bases. Germline CDR1 reads SEHNR; CDR2 reads FQNEAQ (reference sequence). The J segment lost 7 bases and the V segment lost 5 bases, leaving 8 bases of the junction unmatched. The CDR3 runs 15 residues.

The V call is TRBV30, the J call TRBJ1-2, with TRBD1 matching 9 bases. CDR1 and CDR2 from the germline V gene are GTSNPN and SVGIG (reference sequence). The CDR3 loop spans 14 amino acids. Trimming at V came to 3 bases and at J to 7 bases, leaving 9 bases not matched to a gene. The CDR3 spells CAWSPRQGGSGYTF. The CDR3 coding sequence is TGTGCCTGGAGCCCCCGACAGGGGGGCAGTGGCTACACCTTC.

This chain uses TRBV4-3 with TRBJ2-3, with a weak D call TRBD1 (6 bases). Per germline, CDR1 LGHNA and CDR2 YSLEER. The length of the CDR3 is 17 residues. The V end lost 2 bases, the J end lost 1 base, and 16 bases lay between the germline ends. The CDR3: CASSQSNGGEGTDTQYF. The DNA of the CDR3 is TGCGCCAGCAGCCAAAGTAATGGGGGCGAAGGCACAGATACGCAGTATTTT.

This chain links TRBV7-8 with TRBJ1-2; D call uncertain. Germline V gene data show CDR1 as SGHVS and CDR2 as FQNEAQ. This CDR3 region has 15 residues. V was shortened by 5 bases and J by 4 bases, with 17 bases between the two germline ends. This CDR3 reads CASSPRPRSIYGYTF. Written as DNA, the CDR3 is TGTGCCAGCAGCCCCAGACCTCGGAGTATCTATGGCTACACCTTC.

The chain recombines TRBV9 with TRBJ2-7; maybe TRBD1 (6 bases). The germline gives CDR1 SGDLS, CDR2 YYNGEE. The CDR3 covers 15 residues. Trimming shortened V by 0 bases and J by 0 bases, and 10 bases separated the two germline ends. The CDR3 DNA reads TGTGCCAGCAGCGTAGATCACAGGGTCTCCTACGAGCAGTACGTC. Its protein product is CASSVDHRVSYEQYV.

J is TRBJ2-6 and V is TRBV5-5, with D unresolved. There are 14 residues in the CDR3. Per germline, CDR1 SGHKS and CDR2 YYEKEE (reference sequence). V gave up 5 bases and J gave up 1 base, with 7 bases separating them. The CDR3 region is CASRTESGANVLTF. The CDR3 nucleotides are TGTGCCAGCAGAACAGAGTCTGGGGCCAACGTCCTGACTTTC.

J is TRBJ1-2 and V is TRBV29-1, with 8 bases lining up with TRBD1. Trimming cost V 6 bases and J 8 bases; bases outside gene matches: 8. Germline-derived CDR1 and CDR2 are SQVTM and ANQGSEA. The CDR3 loop spans 12 amino acids. The CDR3 DNA is TGCAGCGTCCAGAGGACAGGGTGGGGCTACACCTTC. Encoded protein: CSVQRTGWGYTF. The full variable domain, its missing parts supplied by reference TRBV29-1 and TRBJ1-2, is SAVISQKPSRDICQRGTSLTIQCQVDSQVTMMFWYRQQPGQSLTLIATANQGSEATYESGFVIDKFPISRPNLTFSTLTVSNMSPEDSSIYLCSVQRTGWGYTFGSGTRLTVV.

CDR3 sequence reads: CASSGDRGYGYTF. In DNA form, the CDR3 reads TGCGCCAGCAGCGGGGACAGGGGTTATGGCTACACCTTC. This chain links TRBV5-1 with TRBJ1-2, with 10 bases fitting TRBD1. CDR3 length: 13 amino acids. Germline CDR1 SGHRS, CDR2 YFSETQ. Trimming removed 4 bases from V and 5 bases from J; junction bases left unmatched: 2.

J is TRBJ1-1 and V is TRBV5-1; D remains unclear. The CDR3 is 12 amino acids. Trimming stripped 2 bases from V and 2 bases from J, with 4 bases between. Germline loops: CDR1 SGHRS, CDR2 YFSETQ. The CDR3 sequence: CASSFSNTEAFF. The CDR3 DNA sequence: TGCGCCAGCAGCTTTAGTAACACTGAAGCTTTCTTT.

The genes are TRBV19 and TRBJ1-5; TRBD1 matches 8 bases. Trimming took 6 bases from V and 0 from J; bases not matched to a gene: 7. The CDR3 consists of 16 residues. CDR1 is LNHDA, CDR2 SQIVND, per germline (reference sequence). CDR3 sequence: CASSRQGIDSNQPQHF. The CDR3 DNA follows: TGTGCCAGTAGCCGACAGGGGATTGATAGCAATCAGCCCCAGCATTTT.

The V and J genes are TRBV30 and TRBJ2-2, with D perhaps matching TRBD2 (5 bases). CDR3 length: 14 residues. Germline-derived CDR1 and CDR2 are GTSNPN and SVGIG (reference sequence). V dropped 2 bases and J dropped 4 bases, with 11 bases sitting between them. DNA for the CDR3: TGTGCCTGGAGTACGGCGGGCTCCACCGGGGAGCTGTTTTTT. Protein: CAWSTAGSTGELFF.

The chain couples TRBV7-9 to TRBJ1-2; possibly TRBD1 for D (5 bases). Trimming removed 1 base from V and 7 bases from J, with 13 bases in between. Germline assignment: CDR1 SEHNR and CDR2 FQNEAQ (reference sequence). CDR3 length: 14 amino acids. The CDR3 is CASSLGTGSAGYTF. In DNA form, the CDR3 reads TGTGCCAGCAGCTTAGGTACAGGCTCGGCTGGCTACACCTTC. The complete variable domain, with remaining parts taken from reference TRBV7-9 and TRBJ1-2, reads DTGVSQNPRHKITKRGQNVTFRCDPISEHNRLYWYRQTLGQGPEFLTYFQNEAQLEKSRLLSDRFSAERPKGSFSTLEIQRTEQGDSAMYLCASSLGTGSAGYTFGSGTRLTVV.

This chain uses TRBV19 with TRBJ2-7, with 11 bases lining up with TRBD1. Germline CDR1 LNHDA, CDR2 SQIVND (reference sequence). The CDR3 spans 16 residues. The junction had 11 bases not matched to a gene; V was cut back by 4 bases and J by 6 bases. Written as DNA, the CDR3 is TGTGCCAGTAGTACCCCCGGACAGGGGGCGCGAGGCGAGCAGTACTTC. It translates to CASSTPGQGARGEQYF.

The chain has TRBV27 and TRBJ2-5; D remains ambiguous. The CDR3 length is 14 residues. The V gene lost 3 bases and the J gene lost 7 bases, with 15 bases spanning the gap. Germline V lookup: CDR1 MNHEY, CDR2 SMNVEV (reference sequence). CDR3 sequence: CASSFAPQTGTQYF. Written as DNA, the CDR3 is TGTGCCAGCAGTTTCGCACCCCAGACGGGGACCCAGTACTTC.

V gene TRBV4-1 combines with J gene TRBJ1-2; no definite D call. CDR1 is MGHRA and CDR2 is YSYEKL in the germline V gene. The germline V and J ends were trimmed by 4 bases and 4 bases, with 13 bases remaining between them. The CDR3 has 14 residues. The CDR3 DNA reads TGCGCCAGCAGCCTAAGCGATGGAGGCTATGGCTACACCTTC. It translates to CASSLSDGGYGYTF.

The gene calls are TRBV9 and TRBJ2-4; 7 nucleotides match TRBD2. This CDR3 region has 15 residues. V lost 6 bases, J lost 8 bases, and 14 bases stayed unmatched. Germline V CDR1 and CDR2: SGDLS, YYNGEE. CDR3 nucleotides: TGTGCCAGCACGCGAGGGGCGGGAGACGTGGACATTCAGTACTTC. Residues: CASTRGAGDVDIQYF.

This chain uses TRBV25-1 with TRBJ2-7; unclear D gene. The CDR3 has 12 residues. Trimming stripped 1 base from V and 9 bases from J, with 10 bases between. Germline V CDR1 and CDR2: MGHDK, SYGVNS. As DNA, the CDR3 is TGTGCCAGCAGTGAATCCCGGGTTGGGCAGTACTTC. As protein: CASSESRVGQYF.

For the CDR3, the DNA is TGCGCCAGCAGCCAGCGGGAGGGAGCTGAGGAGACCCAGTACTTC. Residues: CASSQREGAEETQYF. This chain joins TRBV4-3 and TRBJ2-5, with 9 positions matching TRBD2. The length of the CDR3 is 15 residues. Per germline, CDR1 LGHNA and CDR2 YSLEER. J lost 5 bases, V lost 3 bases, and 7 bases had no gene match.

V usage is TRBV2 and J usage is TRBJ1-5, with TRBD1 matching over 7 bases. Germline trimming cut 8 bases from V and 7 bases from J; bases unmatched to any gene: 11. Looked up from germline, CDR1 is SNHLY and CDR2 is FYNNEI. The length of the CDR3 is 14 residues. CDR3 nucleotide sequence: TGTGCCAGCGGGGTGAGGGGGCCGGAACAGCCCCAGCATTTT. Its translation is CASGVRGPEQPQHF.

The chain is built from TRBV7-9 and TRBJ2-5; TRBD2 aligns across 14 bases. The CDR3 spans 17 residues. After removal of 2 bases from V and 5 bases from J, the junction contained 7 bases not matched to a gene. Germline CDR1 SEHNR, CDR2 FQNEAQ (reference sequence). Here the CDR3 reads CASSLLGLAGVRETQYF. CDR3 in DNA: TGTGCCAGCAGCTTATTGGGACTAGCGGGAGTTAGGGAGACCCAGTACTTC.